The source of this T cell receptor (beta chain) is a study of blood T cell repertoires in COVID-19. This CDR3 has 14 residues. V dropped 1 base and J dropped 0 bases, with 7 bases sitting between them. Looked up from germline, CDR1 is KGHSH and CDR2 is LQKENI. The protocol was immunoSEQ multiplex PCR, while the TCRdb copy is restricted to in-frame clones and leaves out a portion. The top ten hold 0.8% to 1.3% of the sample, which has about 310,000 clones, 85% to 90% seen once. This clone showed up just once. Sequenced: peripheral blood. The receptor was isolated from a woman aged 40 to 49 with COVID-19, enrolled during active disease. The chain joins TRBV18 to TRBJ2-7; no reliable D call. This chain's CDR3 is CASSPQANSYEQYF. Written as DNA, the CDR3 is TGTGCCAGCTCACCACAAGCAAACTCCTACGAGCAGTACTTC.